A single sample gave rise to the 27 T cell receptor beta chains below, sequenced in a study of cytomegalovirus exposure and HLA in healthy donors (dated by TCRdb to about 2017). Preparation of the library involved the immunoSEQ multiplex PCR assay. The multiplex PCR relied on a mix of 60 forward primers for TCR Vbeta segments and 13 reverse primers for TCR Jbeta segments. TCRdb holds this immuneACCESS table with in-frame rearrangements only. Some clones are missing; in checked studies, unresolved V genes explain under half, and the rest has no known cause. The sample records around 150,000 clones, around four fifths of which are singletons. The ten most abundant clones make up about a tenth of the sample. The sequencing input was PBMCs. The origin of the receptors is a man in his late teens or twenties in good health and CMV-seropositive.

The rearrangement links TRBV6-6 to TRBJ1-3, with unresolved D. The germline CDR1 and CDR2 sequences are MNHNY and SVGAGI (reference sequence). The V end lost 8 bases, the J end lost 1 base, and 9 bases lay between the germline ends. This CDR3 is built from 13 residues. The CDR3 sequence is CASRVTSGNTIYF. Written as DNA, the CDR3 is TGTGCCAGCCGGGTTACGTCTGGAAACACCATATATTTT.

DNA of the CDR3: TGTGCCAGCAGCCCAGTGGGACAGGGATACACTGAAGCTTTCTTT. Amino acids: CASSPVGQGYTEAFF. The chain carries TRBV9 and TRBJ1-1; 9 bases align to TRBD1. Unmatched junction bases numbered 7, after V lost 4 bases and J lost 3 bases. CDR1 and CDR2 from the germline V gene are SGDLS and YYNGEE. The CDR3 is made up of 15 amino acids.

The chain links TRBV28 to TRBJ1-5; 7 bases line up with TRBD1. Germline CDR1 and CDR2: MDHEN and SYDVKM. V was clipped by 2 bases and J by 7 bases; unmatched bases: 5. The CDR3 has 14 amino acids. The CDR3 sequence is CASSLRQGQQPQHF. The CDR3 DNA follows: TGTGCCAGCAGTTTAAGACAGGGACAGCAGCCCCAGCATTTT.

This sequence joins TRBV10-3 and TRBJ2-7; 8 bases align to TRBD2. The CDR3 consists of 13 residues. Germline assignment: CDR1 ENHRY and CDR2 SYGVKD. V shed 7 bases, J shed 0 bases, and the junction held 2 bases outside the gene matches. The CDR3 nucleotides are TGTGCCATCACCGCGGGGGGCTCCTACGAGCAGTACTTC. It yields the protein CAITAGGSYEQYF.

This clone was counted between two and nine times. The chain recombines TRBV7-9 with TRBJ1-4; the D is unclear. The CDR3 consists of 14 residues. V was shortened by 5 bases and J by 0 bases, with 7 bases between the two germline ends. Germline-derived CDR1 and CDR2 are SEHNR and FQNEAQ (reference sequence). In nucleotides, the CDR3 is TGTGCCAGCAGCGCGTTAGCAACTAATGAAAAACTGTTTTTT. This translates into CASSALATNEKLFF.

The chain uses TRBV7-2 and TRBJ2-1; 12 bases match TRBD2. With 2 bases clipped from V and 6 bases from J, the junction kept 8 bases outside the gene matches. The CDR3 loop spans 17 amino acids. Germline assignment: CDR1 SGHTA and CDR2 FQGNSA. Here the CDR3 reads CASSLPTSGRLSNEQFF. The CDR3 DNA follows: TGTGCCAGCAGCTTACCGACTAGCGGGAGATTGAGCAATGAGCAGTTCTTC.

A few counts support this clone. J is TRBJ2-1 and V is TRBV2; 12 bases agree with TRBD2. V trimming: 5 bases; J trimming: 3 bases; junction bases outside the gene matches: 8. Looked up from germline, CDR1 is SNHLY and CDR2 is FYNNEI. The CDR3 has 17 residues. As DNA, the CDR3 is TGTGCCAGCAGTTTCGGACTAGCGGGACCGGACTACAATGAGCAGTTCTTC. Protein sequence: CASSFGLAGPDYNEQFF.

Comment on this clone: Different DNA sequences within this sample yield the same CDR3. The V and J genes are TRBV9 and TRBJ1-5, with 7 bases identical to TRBD1. With V trimmed by 0 bases and J by 4 bases, 1 base remained unmatched. Germline V gene data show CDR1 as SGDLS and CDR2 as YYNGEE. This CDR3 has 14 amino acids. CDR3 in amino acids: CASSVGQGNQPQHF. The CDR3, as DNA: TGTGCCAGCAGCGTAGGACAGGGTAATCAGCCCCAGCATTTT.

The J gene is TRBJ2-7, the V gene TRBV18, with 8 bases identical to TRBD2. This CDR3 has 15 amino acids. CDR1 is KGHSH, CDR2 LQKENI, per germline. Trimming removed 6 bases from V and 3 bases from J; junction bases left unmatched: 10. CDR3 loop: CASSPISGTYYEQYF. The CDR3 DNA sequence: TGTGCCAGCTCCCCCATTAGCGGGACATACTACGAGCAGTACTTC.

To note about this clone: At one end the junction does not follow the germline gene, possibly because of a read error. The rearrangement uses TRBV2 and TRBJ2-7, with 9 bases matching TRBD2. CDR1 is SNHLY, CDR2 FYNNEI, per germline. This CDR3 spans 13 amino acids. The CDR3 region is CATAGGETYGQYF. CDR3 in DNA: TGTGCCACTGCGGGGGGGGAAACTTACGGGCAGTACTTC.

The V and J genes are TRBV7-2 and TRBJ2-3; 9 bases fit TRBD2. The CDR3 is made up of 17 amino acids. Germline trimming cut 5 bases from V and 7 bases from J; bases unmatched to any gene: 16. Looked up from germline, CDR1 is SGHTA and CDR2 is FQGNSA. The CDR3 DNA reads as TGTGCCAGCAGCATGGGGGGGCTAGCGGGACGTGGGTATACGCAGTATTTT. Protein product: CASSMGGLAGRGYTQYF.

About this clone: At one end, the junction sequence differs from germline, possibly due to a read error. The J gene is TRBJ1-3, the V gene TRBV25-1, with D unresolved. Germline V gene lookup returns CDR1 MGHDK and CDR2 SYGVNS. The CDR3 loop spans 15 amino acids. As DNA, the CDR3 is TGTGCCAGCAGTGAACCCGGGAGCGTTGGAAGCACCATATATTTT. Translation: CASSEPGSVGSTIYF.

This chain connects TRBV4-3 to TRBJ2-4; 9 bases line up with TRBD2. Germline loops: CDR1 LGHNA, CDR2 YSLEER. The length of the CDR3 is 16 residues. V gave up 0 bases and J gave up 9 bases; unmatched junction bases: 9. The CDR3 is CASSQEPPGLAGIQYF. In nucleotides, the CDR3 is TGCGCCAGCAGCCAAGAGCCACCGGGACTAGCTGGCATTCAGTACTTC.

V and J are TRBV5-4 and TRBJ2-1, with a possible D match to TRBD2 (6 bases). The CDR3 is 13 amino acids. Trimming took 1 base from V and 5 from J, leaving 7 bases between them. Germline V CDR1 and CDR2: SGHNT, YYREEE (reference sequence). The CDR3 region is CASSLWGDNEQFF. For the CDR3, the DNA is TGTGCCAGCAGCTTGTGGGGGGACAATGAGCAGTTCTTC.

The chain links TRBV15 to TRBJ1-1, with TRBD1 as a possible D gene (6 bases). CDR1 LNHNV and CDR2 YYDKDF come from the germline V gene (reference sequence). V gave up 2 bases and J gave up 5 bases, with 12 bases separating them. There are 14 residues in the CDR3. The CDR3 reads CATSRLGGQTEAFF. The CDR3 DNA reads TGTGCCACCAGCAGACTCGGGGGGCAGACTGAAGCTTTCTTT.

With regard to this clone: At one boundary the junction diverges from the germline segment, which might be a read error. The rearrangement links TRBV4-1 to TRBJ2-2, with no clear D. The CDR3 spans 15 residues. Germline loops: CDR1 MGHRA, CDR2 YSYEKL. CDR3 in DNA: TGCGCCAGCAGCCGAACTCCTTCGAACTCCGGGGAGCTGTTTTTT. Its translation: CASSRTPSNSGELFF.

This sequence joins TRBV5-6 and TRBJ2-7; 9 bases map to TRBD1. CDR1 and CDR2 from the germline V gene are SGHDT and YYEEEE. With 2 bases clipped from V and 2 bases from J, the junction kept 8 bases outside the gene matches. This CDR3 comprises 16 residues. The chain's CDR3 is CASSLSGTGTAYEQYF. The CDR3 DNA is TGTGCCAGCAGCTTATCCGGGACAGGGACCGCCTACGAGCAGTACTTC.

The chain combines TRBV7-8 with TRBJ2-7; no definite D call. The CDR3 length is 12 residues. Germline CDR1 reads SGHVS; CDR2 reads FQNEAQ. The V gene lost 5 bases and the J gene lost 4 bases, with 9 bases spanning the gap. The CDR3 protein is CASSPGSYEQYF. The CDR3 DNA is TGTGCCAGCAGCCCGGGTAGTTACGAGCAGTACTTC.

V usage is TRBV5-1 and J usage is TRBJ1-2; D call uncertain. Germline V gene data show CDR1 as SGHRS and CDR2 as YFSETQ. CDR3 length: 16 amino acids. V dropped 4 bases and J dropped 5 bases, with 21 bases sitting between them. The CDR3 loop is CASSPFGVTSGYGYTF. DNA of the CDR3: TGCGCCAGCAGCCCGTTCGGTGTGACCTCGGGATATGGCTACACCTTC.

The genes are TRBV27 and TRBJ1-1; D possibly corresponds to TRBD1 (5 bases). The CDR3 consists of 14 residues. The V end was cut by 8 bases, the J end by 1 base, with 14 bases between. Germline V CDR1 and CDR2: MNHEY, SMNVEV (reference sequence). CDR3 DNA: TGTGCCAGCGGCAGACCAGGACAGAACACTGAAGCTTTCTTT. Amino acid sequence: CASGRPGQNTEAFF.

This clone is a singleton in its sample. The genes are TRBV2 and TRBJ2-1; tentative D call: TRBD2 (6 bases). This CDR3 region has 17 residues. From germline, CDR1 is SNHLY and CDR2 FYNNEI. The germline V and J ends were trimmed by 4 bases and 0 bases, with 16 bases remaining between them. For the CDR3, the DNA is TGTGCCAGCAGTGGCGTATTAGTGGGGGGCTCCTACAATGAGCAGTTCTTC. The encoded protein is CASSGVLVGGSYNEQFF.

This clone was counted a single time. The chain recombines TRBV28 with TRBJ2-3; the D gene is possibly TRBD1 (6 bases). The CDR3 has 16 residues. Germline lookup yields CDR1 MDHEN and CDR2 SYDVKM. The germline V and J ends were trimmed by 8 bases and 0 bases, with 18 bases remaining between them. DNA for the CDR3: TGTGCCAGCGGAAATTCCAGGGGTTCTAGCACAGATACGCAGTATTTT. Its translation: CASGNSRGSSTDTQYF.

J is TRBJ2-1 and V is TRBV7-9; D ambiguous. Germline-derived CDR1 and CDR2 are SEHNR and FQNEAQ (reference sequence). The V end lost 5 bases, the J end lost 7 bases, and 12 bases lay between the germline ends. The CDR3 consists of 13 residues. The CDR3 DNA follows: TGTGCCAGCAGCCCGAACCCGGGTAATGAGCAGTTCTTC. Its protein is CASSPNPGNEQFF.

V usage is TRBV25-1 and J usage is TRBJ1-4; a weak D match, TRBD1 (5 bases). V shed 3 bases and J shed 7 bases, with 18 bases lying between them. CDR3 length: 16 amino acids. Germline-derived CDR1 and CDR2 are MGHDK and SYGVNS. CDR3 coding DNA: TGTGCCAGCAGTGAGGGCAGGGTAGGATCGCGTGAAAAACTGTTTTTT. It translates to CASSEGRVGSREKLFF.

The V call is TRBV6-5, the J call TRBJ2-7; weak D call: TRBD1 (5 bases). Germline loops: CDR1 MNHEY, CDR2 SVGAGI. Deletions cut 2 bases from V and 2 bases from J, with 10 bases between. This CDR3 has 14 amino acids. The CDR3 loop reads CASSYSQQAYEQYF. The CDR3 coding sequence is TGTGCCAGCAGTTACAGTCAACAGGCCTACGAGCAGTACTTC.

The chain combines TRBV4-1 with TRBJ2-1, with 7 bases lining up with TRBD1. Per the germline V gene, CDR1 is MGHRA and CDR2 is YSYEKL. V was pared by 4 bases and J by 4 bases, with 10 bases of the junction left unmatched. The CDR3 runs to 16 residues. The CDR3 protein is CASSLTGTDRYNEQFF. CDR3 DNA: TGCGCCAGCAGCCTAACCGGGACAGACCGTTACAATGAGCAGTTCTTC.

This clone came up once. The chain is built from TRBV11-2 and TRBJ1-1; D gene uncertain. Trimming took 2 bases from V and 0 from J, leaving 4 bases between them. The CDR3 is made up of 13 amino acids. CDR1 and CDR2 (germline): SGHAT, FQNNGV. The CDR3 sequence: CASSLSLNTEAFF. The DNA for the CDR3 is TGTGCCAGCAGCTTATCCTTGAACACTGAAGCTTTCTTT.